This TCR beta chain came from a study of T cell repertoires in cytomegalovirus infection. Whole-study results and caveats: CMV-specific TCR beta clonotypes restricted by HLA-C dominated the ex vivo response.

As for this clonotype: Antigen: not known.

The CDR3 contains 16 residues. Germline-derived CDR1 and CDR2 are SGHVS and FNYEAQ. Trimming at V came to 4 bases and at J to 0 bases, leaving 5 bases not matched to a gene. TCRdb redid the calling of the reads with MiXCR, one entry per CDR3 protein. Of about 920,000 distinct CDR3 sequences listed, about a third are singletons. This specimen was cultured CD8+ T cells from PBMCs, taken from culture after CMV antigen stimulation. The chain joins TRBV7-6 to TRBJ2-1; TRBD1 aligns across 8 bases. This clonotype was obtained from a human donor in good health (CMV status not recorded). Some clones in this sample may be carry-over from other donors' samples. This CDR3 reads CASSSSGTGSYNEQFF. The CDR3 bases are TGTGCCAGCAGCTCAAGTGGGACAGGCTCCTACAATGAGCAGTTCTTC.